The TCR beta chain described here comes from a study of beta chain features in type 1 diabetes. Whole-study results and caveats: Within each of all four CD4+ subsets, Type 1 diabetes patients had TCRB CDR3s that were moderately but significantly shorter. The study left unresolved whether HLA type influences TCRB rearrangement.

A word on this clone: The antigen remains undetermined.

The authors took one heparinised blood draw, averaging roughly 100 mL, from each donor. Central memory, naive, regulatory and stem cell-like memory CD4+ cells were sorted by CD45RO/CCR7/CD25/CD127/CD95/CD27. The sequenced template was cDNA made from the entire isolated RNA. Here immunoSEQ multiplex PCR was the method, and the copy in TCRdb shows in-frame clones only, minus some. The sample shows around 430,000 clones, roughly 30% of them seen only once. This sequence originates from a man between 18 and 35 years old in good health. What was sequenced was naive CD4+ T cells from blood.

The CDR3 protein is CSVWTGTNTEAFF. As DNA, the CDR3 is TGCAGCGTTTGGACAGGGACTAACACTGAAGCTTTCTTT. J is TRBJ1-1 and V is TRBV29-1; 8 bases line up with TRBD1. CDR3 length equals 13 residues. Germline V gene data show CDR1 as SQVTM and CDR2 as ANQGSEA. V dropped 5 bases and J dropped 2; count of bases not matched to a gene: 4.